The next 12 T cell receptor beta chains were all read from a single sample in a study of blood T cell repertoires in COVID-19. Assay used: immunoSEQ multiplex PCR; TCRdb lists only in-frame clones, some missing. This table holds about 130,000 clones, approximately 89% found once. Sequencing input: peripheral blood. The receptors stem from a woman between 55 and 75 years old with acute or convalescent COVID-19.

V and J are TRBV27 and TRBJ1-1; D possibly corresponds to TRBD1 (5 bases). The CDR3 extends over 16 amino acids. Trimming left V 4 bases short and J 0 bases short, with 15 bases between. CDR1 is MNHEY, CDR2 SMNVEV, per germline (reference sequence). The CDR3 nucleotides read TGTGCCAGCAGTTCCCAACAGGCGCTCATGAACACTGAAGCTTTCTTT. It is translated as CASSSQQALMNTEAFF.

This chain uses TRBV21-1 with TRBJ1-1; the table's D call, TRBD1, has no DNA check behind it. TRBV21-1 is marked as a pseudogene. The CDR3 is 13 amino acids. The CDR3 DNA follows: TGTGCCAGCCTGTCAGGGGGCTGGACTGAAGCTTTCTTT. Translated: CASLSGGWTEAFF.

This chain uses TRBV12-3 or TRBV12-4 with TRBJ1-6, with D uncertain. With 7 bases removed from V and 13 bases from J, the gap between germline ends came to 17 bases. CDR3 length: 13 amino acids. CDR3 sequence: CASKEDGLDPLHF. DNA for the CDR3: TGTGCCAGCAAAGAGGACGGACTCGACCCCCTCCACTTT.

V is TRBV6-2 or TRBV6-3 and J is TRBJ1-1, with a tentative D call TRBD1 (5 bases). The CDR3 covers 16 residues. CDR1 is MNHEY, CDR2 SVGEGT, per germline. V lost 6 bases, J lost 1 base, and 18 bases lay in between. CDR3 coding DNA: TGTGCCAGCAGCACCATCGGGGACTGGGAGAACACTGAAGCTTTCTTT. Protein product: CASSTIGDWENTEAFF.

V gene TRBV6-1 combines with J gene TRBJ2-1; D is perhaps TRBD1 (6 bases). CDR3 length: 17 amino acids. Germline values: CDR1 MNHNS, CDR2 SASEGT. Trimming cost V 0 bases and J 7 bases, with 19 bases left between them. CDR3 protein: CASSEALGAGWRNEQFF. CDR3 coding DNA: TGTGCCAGCAGTGAAGCCCTGGGGGCGGGTTGGCGGAATGAGCAGTTCTTC.

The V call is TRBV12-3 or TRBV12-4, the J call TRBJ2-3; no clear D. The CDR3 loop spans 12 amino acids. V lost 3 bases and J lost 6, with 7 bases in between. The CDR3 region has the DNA TGTGCCAGCAGTTTCCAGTGGGATACGCAGTATTTT. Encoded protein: CASSFQWDTQYF.

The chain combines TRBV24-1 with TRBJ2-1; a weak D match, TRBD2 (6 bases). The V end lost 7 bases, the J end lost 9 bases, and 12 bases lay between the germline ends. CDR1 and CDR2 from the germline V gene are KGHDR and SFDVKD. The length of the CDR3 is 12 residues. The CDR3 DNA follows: TGTGCCACCAGCTCGGGACTCCTTGAGCAGTTCTTC. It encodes CATSSGLLEQFF.

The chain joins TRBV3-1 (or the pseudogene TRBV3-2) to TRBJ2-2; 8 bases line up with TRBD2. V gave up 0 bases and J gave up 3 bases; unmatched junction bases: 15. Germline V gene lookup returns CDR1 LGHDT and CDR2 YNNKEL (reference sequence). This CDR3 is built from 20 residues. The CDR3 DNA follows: TGTGCCAGCAGCCAAGAAGCCCTTGGCCCAGCGGGAGTTGACACCGGGGAGCTGTTTTTT. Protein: CASSQEALGPAGVDTGELFF.

Here the CDR3 DNA reads TGCGCCAGCAGCCAAGACCTTTTAACTGAAGCTTTCTTT. Translating it yields CASSQDLLTEAFF. The rearrangement joins TRBV4-1 to TRBJ1-1; D is unclear. From germline, CDR1 is MGHRA and CDR2 YSYEKL. The germline V and J ends were trimmed by 0 bases and 5 bases, with 7 bases remaining between them. CDR3 length: 13 residues.

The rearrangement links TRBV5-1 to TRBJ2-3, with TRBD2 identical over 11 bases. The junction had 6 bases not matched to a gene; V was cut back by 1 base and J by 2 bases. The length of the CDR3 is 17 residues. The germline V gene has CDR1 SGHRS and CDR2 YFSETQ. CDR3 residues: CASSLSGTSGNTDTQYF. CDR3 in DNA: TGCGCCAGCAGCTTGTCCGGGACTAGCGGAAACACAGATACGCAGTATTTT.

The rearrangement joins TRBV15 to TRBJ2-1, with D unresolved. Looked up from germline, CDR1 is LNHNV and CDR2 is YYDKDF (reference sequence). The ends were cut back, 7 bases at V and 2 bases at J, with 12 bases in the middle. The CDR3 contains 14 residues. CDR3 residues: CATTKRVTYNEQFF. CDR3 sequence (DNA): TGTGCCACCACGAAAAGAGTTACCTACAATGAGCAGTTCTTC. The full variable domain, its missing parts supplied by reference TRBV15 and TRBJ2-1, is DAMVIQNPRYQVTQFGKPVTLSCSQTLNHNVMYWYQQKSSQAPKLLFHYYDKDFNNEADTPDNFQSRRPNTSFCFLDIRSPGLGDTAMYLCATTKRVTYNEQFFGPGTRLTVL.

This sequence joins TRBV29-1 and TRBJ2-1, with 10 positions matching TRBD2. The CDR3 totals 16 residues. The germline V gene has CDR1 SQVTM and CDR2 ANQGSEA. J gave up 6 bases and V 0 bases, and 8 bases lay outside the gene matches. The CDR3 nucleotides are TGCAGCGTTGAAGAAGGGGCAGCGGGAGGGCCCAATGAGCAGTTCTTC. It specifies CSVEEGAAGGPNEQFF.